This entry concerns a single T cell receptor (beta chain). Antigen: not known. The approximately 120-subject validation cohort, separate from the approximately 660-subject first cohort, included the donors. These data belong to a study of cytomegalovirus exposure and HLA in healthy donors. Study-level results: A classifier reportedly called cytomegalovirus status with high sensitivity and specificity. The TCR clusters that emerged in the first cohort tended, a later analysis found, to co-occur in the approximately 110 validation repertoires. Confirmation was obtained in vitro that a few CMV-associated chains are specific for CMV antigens.

The CDR3 has 15 amino acids. The V and J ends lost 1 base and 5 bases respectively, with 15 bases between them. Germline values: CDR1 SGHRS, CDR2 YFSETQ. Repertoires were generated with immunoSEQ multiplex PCR, while TCRdb's copy carries only in-frame clones and drops some. The sample lists over 200,000 clones, 88% seen once, with about 3% in the top ten. Sequenced sample: PBMCs. This receptor was taken from a woman aged 18-29 years in good health and CMV-seronegative. This rearrangement joins TRBV5-1 to TRBJ1-1; D is perhaps TRBD1 (6 bases). The CDR3 region has the DNA TGCGCCAGCAGCTTGTTGGACAGAGGGGGAACTGAAGCTTTCTTT. Translated: CASSLLDRGGTEAFF.